What follows are 2 T cell receptor beta chains derived from one specimen sequenced in a study of blood T cell repertoires in COVID-19. Sequencing used immunoSEQ multiplex PCR; TCRdb keeps in-frame clones, though not all of them. The sample shows 55,000 to 70,000 clones, 88% of them seen only once. Sequencing input: peripheral blood. The receptors here all came from a woman aged 50 to 65 with active or convalescent COVID-19.

The gene calls are TRBV7-9 and TRBJ1-2; TRBD1 might be the D (5 bases). Trimming removed 5 bases from V and 2 bases from J, with 15 bases in between. The CDR3 consists of 15 residues. Germline V gives CDR1 SEHNR, CDR2 FQNEAQ (reference sequence). CDR3 DNA sequence: TGTGCCAGCAGCCCCCCAGCAGGGTTGAACTATGGCTACACCTTC. It yields the protein CASSPPAGLNYGYTF.

The chain is built from TRBV27 and TRBJ2-2; a weak D match, TRBD1 (5 bases). The V end was cut by 3 bases, the J end by 1 base, with 12 bases between. The CDR3 is 16 residues long. Germline V CDR1 and CDR2: MNHEY, SMNVEV (reference sequence). CDR3 protein: CASSFLDRLNTGELFF. CDR3 sequence (DNA): TGTGCCAGCAGTTTTCTTGACAGATTGAACACCGGGGAGCTGTTTTTT.